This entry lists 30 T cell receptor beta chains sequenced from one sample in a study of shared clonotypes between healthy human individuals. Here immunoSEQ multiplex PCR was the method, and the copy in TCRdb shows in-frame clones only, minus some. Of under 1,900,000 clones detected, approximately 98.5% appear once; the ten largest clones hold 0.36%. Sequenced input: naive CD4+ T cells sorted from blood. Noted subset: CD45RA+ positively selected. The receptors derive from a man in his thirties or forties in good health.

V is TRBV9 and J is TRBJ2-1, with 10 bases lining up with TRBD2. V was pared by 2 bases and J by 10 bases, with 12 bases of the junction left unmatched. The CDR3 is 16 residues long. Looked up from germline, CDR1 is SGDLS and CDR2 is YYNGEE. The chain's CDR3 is CASSVLDLAGEGEQFF. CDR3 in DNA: TGTGCCAGCAGCGTCCTTGATCTAGCGGGAGAAGGGGAGCAGTTCTTC.

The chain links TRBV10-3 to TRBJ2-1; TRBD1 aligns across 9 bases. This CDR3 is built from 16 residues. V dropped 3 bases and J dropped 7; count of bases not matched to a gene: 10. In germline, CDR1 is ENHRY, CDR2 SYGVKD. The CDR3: CAISEPPGTGTNEQFF. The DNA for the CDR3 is TGTGCCATCAGTGAACCTCCGGGGACAGGGACAAATGAGCAGTTCTTC.

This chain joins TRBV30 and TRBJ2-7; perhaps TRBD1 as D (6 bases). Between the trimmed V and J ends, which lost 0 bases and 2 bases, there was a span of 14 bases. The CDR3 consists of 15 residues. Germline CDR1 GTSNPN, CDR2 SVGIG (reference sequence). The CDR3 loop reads CAWSVRGTPTYEQYF. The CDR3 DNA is TGTGCCTGGAGTGTAAGAGGGACACCAACCTACGAGCAGTACTTC.

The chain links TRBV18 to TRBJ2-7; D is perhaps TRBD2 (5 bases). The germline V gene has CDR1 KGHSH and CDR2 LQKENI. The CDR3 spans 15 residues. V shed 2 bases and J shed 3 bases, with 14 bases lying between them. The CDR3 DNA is TGTGCCAGCTCACCAAAAGGGAGCGCAAACTACGAGCAGTACTTC. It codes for CASSPKGSANYEQYF.

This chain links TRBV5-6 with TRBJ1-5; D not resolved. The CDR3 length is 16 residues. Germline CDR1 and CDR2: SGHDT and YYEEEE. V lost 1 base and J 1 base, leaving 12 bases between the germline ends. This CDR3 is CASSLSKAGSNQPQHF. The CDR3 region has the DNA TGTGCCAGCAGCTTGTCGAAGGCGGGGAGCAATCAGCCCCAGCATTTT.

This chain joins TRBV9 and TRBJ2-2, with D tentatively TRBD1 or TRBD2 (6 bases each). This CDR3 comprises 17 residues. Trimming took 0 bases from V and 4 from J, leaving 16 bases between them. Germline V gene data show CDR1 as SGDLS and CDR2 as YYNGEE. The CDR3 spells CASSVVGAGWSTGELFF. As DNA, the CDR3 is TGTGCCAGCAGCGTAGTGGGGGCGGGATGGAGCACCGGGGAGCTGTTTTTT.

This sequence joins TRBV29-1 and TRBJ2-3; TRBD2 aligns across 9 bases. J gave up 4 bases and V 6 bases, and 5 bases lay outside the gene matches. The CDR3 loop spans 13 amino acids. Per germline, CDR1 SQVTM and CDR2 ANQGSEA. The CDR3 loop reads CSVSGRFSDTQYF. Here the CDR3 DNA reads TGCAGCGTCAGCGGGAGGTTCTCAGATACGCAGTATTTT.

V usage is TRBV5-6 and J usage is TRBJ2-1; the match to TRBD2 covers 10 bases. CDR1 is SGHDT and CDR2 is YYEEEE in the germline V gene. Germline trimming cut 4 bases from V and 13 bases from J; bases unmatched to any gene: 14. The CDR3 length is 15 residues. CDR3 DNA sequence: TGTGCCAGCAGCCCGGCCGGGGGTAGCGGGGGGCTTCAGTTCTTC. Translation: CASSPAGGSGGLQFF.

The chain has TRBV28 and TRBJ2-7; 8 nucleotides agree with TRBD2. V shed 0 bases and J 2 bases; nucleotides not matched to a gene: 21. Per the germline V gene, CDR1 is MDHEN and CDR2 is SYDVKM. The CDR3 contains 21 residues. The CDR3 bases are TGTGCCAGCAGTTTATGGTACTCCCTGGAGGTCACCGGGAGGGCTCCCTACGAGCAGTACTTC. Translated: CASSLWYSLEVTGRAPYEQYF.

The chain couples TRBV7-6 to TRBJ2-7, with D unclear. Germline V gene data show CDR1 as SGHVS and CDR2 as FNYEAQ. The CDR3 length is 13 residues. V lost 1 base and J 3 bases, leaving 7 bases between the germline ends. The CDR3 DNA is TGTGCCAGCAGCTTAGGCGGCGACTACGAGCAGTACTTC. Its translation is CASSLGGDYEQYF.

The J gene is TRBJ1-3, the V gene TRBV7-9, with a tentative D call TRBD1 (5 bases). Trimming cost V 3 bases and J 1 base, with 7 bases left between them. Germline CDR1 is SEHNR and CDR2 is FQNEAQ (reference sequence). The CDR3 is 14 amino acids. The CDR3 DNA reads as TGTGCCAGCAGCTTCGGGGGGTCTGGAAACACCATATATTTT. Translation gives CASSFGGSGNTIYF.

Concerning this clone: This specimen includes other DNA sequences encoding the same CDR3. CDR3 sequence: CASSVASQETQYF. CDR3 coding DNA: TGTGCCAGCAGCGTAGCCTCACAAGAGACCCAGTACTTC. The rearrangement uses TRBV9 and TRBJ2-5; D is unresolved. Germline V gene lookup returns CDR1 SGDLS and CDR2 YYNGEE. This CDR3 comprises 13 residues. V was shortened by 0 bases and J by 2 bases, with 5 bases between the two germline ends.

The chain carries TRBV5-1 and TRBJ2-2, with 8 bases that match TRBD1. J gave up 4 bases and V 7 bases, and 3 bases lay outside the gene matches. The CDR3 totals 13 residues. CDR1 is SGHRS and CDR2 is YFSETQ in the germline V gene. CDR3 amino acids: CASLDRGTGELFF. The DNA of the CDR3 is TGCGCCAGCCTCGACAGGGGCACCGGGGAGCTGTTTTTT.

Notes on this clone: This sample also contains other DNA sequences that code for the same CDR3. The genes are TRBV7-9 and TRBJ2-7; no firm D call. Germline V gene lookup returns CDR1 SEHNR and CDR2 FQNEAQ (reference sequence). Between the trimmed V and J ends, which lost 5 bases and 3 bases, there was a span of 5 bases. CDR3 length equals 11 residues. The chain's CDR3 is CASSPGYEQYF. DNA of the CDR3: TGTGCCAGCAGCCCAGGCTACGAGCAGTACTTC. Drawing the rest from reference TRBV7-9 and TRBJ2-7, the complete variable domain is DTGVSQNPRHKITKRGQNVTFRCDPISEHNRLYWYRQTLGQGPEFLTYFQNEAQLEKSRLLSDRFSAERPKGSFSTLEIQRTEQGDSAMYLCASSPGYEQYFGPGTRLTVT.

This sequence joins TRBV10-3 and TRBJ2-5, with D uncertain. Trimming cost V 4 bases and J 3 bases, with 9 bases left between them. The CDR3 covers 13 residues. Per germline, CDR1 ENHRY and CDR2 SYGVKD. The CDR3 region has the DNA TGTGCCATCAGTGGGGCCAGAGAAGAGACCCAGTACTTC. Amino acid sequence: CAISGAREETQYF.

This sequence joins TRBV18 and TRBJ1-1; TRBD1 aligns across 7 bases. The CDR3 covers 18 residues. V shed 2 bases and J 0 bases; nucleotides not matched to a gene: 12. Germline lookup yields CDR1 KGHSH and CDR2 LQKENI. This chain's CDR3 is CASSPLGTGQVLNTEAFF. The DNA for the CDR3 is TGTGCCAGCTCACCATTAGGAACCGGACAGGTCCTGAACACTGAAGCTTTCTTT.

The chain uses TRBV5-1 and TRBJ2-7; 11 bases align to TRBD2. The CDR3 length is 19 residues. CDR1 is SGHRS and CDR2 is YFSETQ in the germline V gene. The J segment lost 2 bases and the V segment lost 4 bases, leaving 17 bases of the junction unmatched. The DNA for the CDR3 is TGCGCCAGCAGCGGGACTAGGGGGGCTTTACTAGCGGGAGCCTACGAGCAGTACTTC. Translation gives CASSGTRGALLAGAYEQYF.

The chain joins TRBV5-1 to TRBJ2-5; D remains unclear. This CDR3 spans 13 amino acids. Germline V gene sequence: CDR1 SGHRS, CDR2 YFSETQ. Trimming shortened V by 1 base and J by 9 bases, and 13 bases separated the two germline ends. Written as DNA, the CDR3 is TGCGCCAGCAGCTTGAGGCCCAATGAGGCCCAGTACTTC. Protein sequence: CASSLRPNEAQYF.

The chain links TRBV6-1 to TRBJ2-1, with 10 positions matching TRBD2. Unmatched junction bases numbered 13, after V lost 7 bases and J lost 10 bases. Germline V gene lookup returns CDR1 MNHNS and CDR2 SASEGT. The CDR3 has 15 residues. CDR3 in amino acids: CASTGWLAGVQEQFF. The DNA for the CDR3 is TGTGCCAGCACCGGTTGGCTAGCGGGAGTACAAGAGCAGTTCTTC.

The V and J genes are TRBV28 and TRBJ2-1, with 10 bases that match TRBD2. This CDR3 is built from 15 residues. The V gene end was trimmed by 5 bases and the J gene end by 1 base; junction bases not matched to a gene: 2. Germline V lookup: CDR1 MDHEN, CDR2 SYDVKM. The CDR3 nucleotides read TGTGCCAGCAGTACTAGCGGGAAGTCCTACAATGAGCAGTTCTTC. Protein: CASSTSGKSYNEQFF.

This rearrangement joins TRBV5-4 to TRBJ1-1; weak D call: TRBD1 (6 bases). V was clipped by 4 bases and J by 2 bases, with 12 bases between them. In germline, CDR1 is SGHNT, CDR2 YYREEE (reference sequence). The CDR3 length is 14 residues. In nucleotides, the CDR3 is TGTGCCAGCAGCGACGGACAGATAAACACTGAAGCTTTCTTT. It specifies CASSDGQINTEAFF.

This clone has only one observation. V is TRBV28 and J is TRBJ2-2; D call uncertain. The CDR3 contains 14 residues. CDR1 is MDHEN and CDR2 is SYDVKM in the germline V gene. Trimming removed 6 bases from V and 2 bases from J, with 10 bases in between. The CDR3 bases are TGTGCCAGCAGAGGGTCGGTTAACACCGGGGAGCTGTTTTTT. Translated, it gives CASRGSVNTGELFF.

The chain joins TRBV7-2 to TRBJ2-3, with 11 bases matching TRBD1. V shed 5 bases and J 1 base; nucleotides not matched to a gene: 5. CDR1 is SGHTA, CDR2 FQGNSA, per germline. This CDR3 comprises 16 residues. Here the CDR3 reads CASSMDRGPGTDTQYF. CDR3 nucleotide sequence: TGTGCCAGCAGCATGGACAGGGGGCCGGGCACAGATACGCAGTATTTT.

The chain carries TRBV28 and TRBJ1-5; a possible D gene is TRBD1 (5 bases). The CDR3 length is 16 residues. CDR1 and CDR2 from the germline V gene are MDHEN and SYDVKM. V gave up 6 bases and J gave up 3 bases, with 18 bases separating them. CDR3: CASRYQGNRPNQPQHF. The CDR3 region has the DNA TGTGCCAGCAGGTACCAGGGTAATCGGCCCAATCAGCCCCAGCATTTT.

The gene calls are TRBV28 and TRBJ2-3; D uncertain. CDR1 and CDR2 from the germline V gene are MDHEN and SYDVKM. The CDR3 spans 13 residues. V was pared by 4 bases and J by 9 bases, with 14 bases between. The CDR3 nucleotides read TGTGCCAGCAGTTCGGGCCCGTCGCAAACGCAGTATTTT. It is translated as CASSSGPSQTQYF.

This chain's CDR3 is CASSQDAGPPDTQYF. In DNA, the CDR3 is TGCGCCAGCAGCCAAGATGCGGGCCCTCCAGATACGCAGTATTTT. V gene TRBV4-1 combines with J gene TRBJ2-3; a weak D match, TRBD2 (5 bases). Per the germline V gene, CDR1 is MGHRA and CDR2 is YSYEKL. This CDR3 is 15 amino acids long. Trimming took off 0 bases at V and 4 bases at J, with 11 bases between the two ends.

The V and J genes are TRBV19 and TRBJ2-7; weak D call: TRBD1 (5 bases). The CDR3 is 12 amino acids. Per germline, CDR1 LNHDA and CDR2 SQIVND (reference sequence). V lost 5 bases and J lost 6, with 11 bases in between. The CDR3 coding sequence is TGTGCCAGTAGTGAAGACAGTGCCGAGCAGTACTTC. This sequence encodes CASSEDSAEQYF.

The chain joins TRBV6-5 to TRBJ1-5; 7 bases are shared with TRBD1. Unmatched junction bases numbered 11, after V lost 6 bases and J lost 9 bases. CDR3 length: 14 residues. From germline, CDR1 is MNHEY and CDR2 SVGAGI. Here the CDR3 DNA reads TGTGCCAGCAGCTCCGGACAGGATGTATGGCCCCAGCATTTT. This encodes CASSSGQDVWPQHF.

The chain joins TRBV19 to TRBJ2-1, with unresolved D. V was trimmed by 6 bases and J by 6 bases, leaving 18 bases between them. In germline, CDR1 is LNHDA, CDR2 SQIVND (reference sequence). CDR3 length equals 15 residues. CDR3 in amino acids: CASRTAARRINEQFF. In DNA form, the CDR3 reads TGTGCCAGTAGGACCGCAGCTCGAAGAATCAATGAGCAGTTCTTC.

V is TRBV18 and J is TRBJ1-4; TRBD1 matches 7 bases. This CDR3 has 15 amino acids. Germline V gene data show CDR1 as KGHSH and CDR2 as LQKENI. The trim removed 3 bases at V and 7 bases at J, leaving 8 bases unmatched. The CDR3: CASSPQSTGSEKLFF. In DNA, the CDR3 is TGTGCCAGCTCACCTCAGTCGACAGGGTCTGAAAAACTGTTTTTT.